The sequence of this TCR beta chain was determined in a study of blood T cell repertoires in COVID-19. Study context: COVID-19 samples collected from the United States, Italy and Spain covered acute and convalescent phases. PBMCs, B-cell-depleted T cells, or T cells were the source of the cDNA or gDNA that made up the material.

Per the study methods: Scientists estimated how many nucleated cells there were by amplifying reference gene primers. Some clones are missing from TCRdb's copy, which holds only in-frame ones; the method was immunoSEQ multiplex PCR. The V and J calls and the clone size are those of that table, but D and trimming were determined from the DNA. The repertoire holds about 310,000 clones, roughly 90% seen once, with roughly 2.3% in the top ten. The CDR3 spans 16 residues. CDR1 is MGHRA, CDR2 YSYEKL, per germline. The V segment lost 1 base and the J segment 0 bases; nucleotides outside the gene matches: 4.

This sequence originates from a man younger than 30 with active or convalescent COVID-19. The chain couples TRBV4-1 to TRBJ2-3, with 7 bases identical to TRBD2. The source material was peripheral blood. The CDR3 loop is CASSQGTSASTDTQYF. The CDR3 DNA sequence: TGCGCCAGCAGCCAAGGAACTAGCGCTAGCACAGATACGCAGTATTTT.